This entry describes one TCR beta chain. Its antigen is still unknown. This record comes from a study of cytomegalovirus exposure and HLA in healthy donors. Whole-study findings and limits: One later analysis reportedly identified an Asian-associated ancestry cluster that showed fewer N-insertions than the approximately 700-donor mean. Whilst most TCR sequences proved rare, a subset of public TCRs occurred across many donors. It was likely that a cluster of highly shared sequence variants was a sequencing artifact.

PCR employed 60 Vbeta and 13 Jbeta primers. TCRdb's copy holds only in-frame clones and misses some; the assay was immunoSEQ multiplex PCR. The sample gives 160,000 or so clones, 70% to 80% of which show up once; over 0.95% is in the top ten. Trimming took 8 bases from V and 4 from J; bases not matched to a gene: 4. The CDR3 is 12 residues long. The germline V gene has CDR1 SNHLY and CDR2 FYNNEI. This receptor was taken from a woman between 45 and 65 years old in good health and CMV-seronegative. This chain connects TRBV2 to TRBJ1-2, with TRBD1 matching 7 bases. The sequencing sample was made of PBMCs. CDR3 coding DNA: TGTGCCAGCTCGCCAGGGGGCTATGGCTACACCTTC. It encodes CASSPGGYGYTF.